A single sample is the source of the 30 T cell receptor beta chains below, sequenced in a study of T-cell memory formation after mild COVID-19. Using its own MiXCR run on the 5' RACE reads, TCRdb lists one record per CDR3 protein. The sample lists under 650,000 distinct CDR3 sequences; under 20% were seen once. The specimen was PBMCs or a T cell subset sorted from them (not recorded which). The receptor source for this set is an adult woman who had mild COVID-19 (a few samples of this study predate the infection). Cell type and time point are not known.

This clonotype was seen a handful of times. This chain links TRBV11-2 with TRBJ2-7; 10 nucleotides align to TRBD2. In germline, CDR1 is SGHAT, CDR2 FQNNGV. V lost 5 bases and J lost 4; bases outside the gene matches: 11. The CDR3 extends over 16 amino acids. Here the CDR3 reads CASSPSTAGGTYEQYF. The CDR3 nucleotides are TGTGCCAGCAGCCCCTCAACAGCGGGAGGGACGTACGAGCAGTACTTC.

For the CDR3, the DNA is TGTGCCAGCAGTGAAGCAGAGGGGGAAGCTTACAATGAGCAGTTCTTC. This encodes CASSEAEGEAYNEQFF. The chain has TRBV2 and TRBJ2-1, with D maybe TRBD1 (6 bases). The CDR3 runs to 16 residues. From germline, CDR1 is SNHLY and CDR2 FYNNEI. Trimming cost V 0 bases and J 4 bases, with 13 bases left between them.

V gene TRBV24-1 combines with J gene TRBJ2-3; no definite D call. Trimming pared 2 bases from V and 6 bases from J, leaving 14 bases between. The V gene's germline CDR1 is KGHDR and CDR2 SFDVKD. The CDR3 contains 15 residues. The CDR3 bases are TGTGCCACCAGTGATTCACACCCCGCCAGCGATACGCAGTATTTT. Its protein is CATSDSHPASDTQYF.

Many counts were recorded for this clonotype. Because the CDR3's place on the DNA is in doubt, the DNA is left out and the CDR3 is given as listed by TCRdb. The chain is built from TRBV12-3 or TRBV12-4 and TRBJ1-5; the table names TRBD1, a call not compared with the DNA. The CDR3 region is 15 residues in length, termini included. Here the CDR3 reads CASSSSTGGFQPQHF.

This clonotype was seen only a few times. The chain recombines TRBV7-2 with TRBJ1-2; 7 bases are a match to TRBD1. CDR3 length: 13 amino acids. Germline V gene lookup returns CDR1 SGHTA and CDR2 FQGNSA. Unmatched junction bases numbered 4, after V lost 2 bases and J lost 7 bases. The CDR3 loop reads CASSLQGVVGYTF. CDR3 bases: TGTGCCAGCAGCTTACAGGGGGTGGTTGGCTACACCTTC.

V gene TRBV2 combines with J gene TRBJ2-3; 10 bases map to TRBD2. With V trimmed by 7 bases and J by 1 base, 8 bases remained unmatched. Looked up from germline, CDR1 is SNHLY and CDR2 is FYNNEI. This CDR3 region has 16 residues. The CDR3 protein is CASTPRTSGGTDTQYF. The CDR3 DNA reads TGTGCCAGCACCCCCCGTACTAGCGGGGGCACAGATACGCAGTATTTT.

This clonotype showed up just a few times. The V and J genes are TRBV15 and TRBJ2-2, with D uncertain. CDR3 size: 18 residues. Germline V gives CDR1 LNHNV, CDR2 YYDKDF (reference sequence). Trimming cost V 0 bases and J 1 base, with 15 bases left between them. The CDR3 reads CATSRDPELIGNTGELFF. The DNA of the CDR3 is TGTGCCACCAGCAGAGATCCGGAGTTGATAGGGAACACCGGGGAGCTGTTTTTT.

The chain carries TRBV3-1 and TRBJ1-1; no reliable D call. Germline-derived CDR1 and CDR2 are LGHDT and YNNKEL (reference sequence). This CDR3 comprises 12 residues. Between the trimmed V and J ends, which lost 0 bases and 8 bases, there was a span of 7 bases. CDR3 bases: TGTGCCAGCAGCCAAGATAATAGAGAAGCTTTCTTT. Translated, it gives CASSQDNREAFF.

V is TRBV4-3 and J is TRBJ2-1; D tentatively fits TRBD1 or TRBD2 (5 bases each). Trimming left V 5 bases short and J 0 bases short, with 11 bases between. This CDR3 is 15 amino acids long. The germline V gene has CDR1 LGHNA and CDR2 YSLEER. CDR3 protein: CASSEGTASYNEQFF. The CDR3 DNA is TGCGCCAGCAGCGAGGGGACGGCCTCCTACAATGAGCAGTTCTTC.

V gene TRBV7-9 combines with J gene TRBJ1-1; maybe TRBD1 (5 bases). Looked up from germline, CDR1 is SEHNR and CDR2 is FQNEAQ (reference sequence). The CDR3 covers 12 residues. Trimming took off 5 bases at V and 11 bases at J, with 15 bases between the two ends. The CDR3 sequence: CASSGTAVGAFF. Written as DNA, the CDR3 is TGTGCCAGCAGCGGGACCGCGGTTGGGGCTTTCTTT.

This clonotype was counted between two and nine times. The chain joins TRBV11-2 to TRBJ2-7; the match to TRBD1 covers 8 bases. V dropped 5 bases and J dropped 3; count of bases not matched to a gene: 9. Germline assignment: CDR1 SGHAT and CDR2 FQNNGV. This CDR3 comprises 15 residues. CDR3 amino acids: CASSLTDREDYEQYF. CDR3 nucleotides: TGTGCCAGCAGCCTTACGGACAGGGAAGACTACGAGCAGTACTTC.

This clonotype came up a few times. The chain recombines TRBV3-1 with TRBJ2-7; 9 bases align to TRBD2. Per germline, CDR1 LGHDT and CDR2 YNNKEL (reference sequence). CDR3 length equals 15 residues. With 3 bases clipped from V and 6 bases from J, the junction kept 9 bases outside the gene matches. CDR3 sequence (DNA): TGTGCCAGCAGCCACTCTATTAGCGGGAGCCTCGAGCAGTACTTC. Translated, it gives CASSHSISGSLEQYF.

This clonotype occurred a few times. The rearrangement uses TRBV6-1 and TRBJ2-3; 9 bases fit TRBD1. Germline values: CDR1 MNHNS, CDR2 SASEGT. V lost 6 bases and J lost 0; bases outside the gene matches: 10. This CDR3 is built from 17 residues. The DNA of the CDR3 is TGTGCCAGCAGGGAGATGGGGACAGGGACGAGCACAGATACGCAGTATTTT. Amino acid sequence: CASREMGTGTSTDTQYF.

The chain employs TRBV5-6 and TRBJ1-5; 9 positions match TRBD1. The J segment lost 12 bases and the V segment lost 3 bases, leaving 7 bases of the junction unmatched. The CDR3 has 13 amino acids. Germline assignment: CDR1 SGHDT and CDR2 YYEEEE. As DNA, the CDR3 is TGTGCCAGCAGCTGGGGGAGGACAGGGGACCAGCATTTT. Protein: CASSWGRTGDQHF.

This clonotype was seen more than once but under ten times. The CDR3 is CASFAPGQGTDTQYF. In DNA, the CDR3 is TGTGCCAGCTTCGCCCCGGGACAGGGCACAGATACGCAGTATTTT. The rearrangement uses TRBV2 and TRBJ2-3; 8 nucleotides agree with TRBD1. The V and J ends lost 8 bases and 1 base, in that order; junction bases with no gene match: 8. CDR3 length: 15 amino acids. Germline lookup yields CDR1 SNHLY and CDR2 FYNNEI.

The CDR3 nucleotides read TGTGCCAGCAGCCCGGGCGGGACTCGACTAGCAGATACGCAGTATTTT. This gives the protein CASSPGGTRLADTQYF. This sequence joins TRBV12-3 or TRBV12-4 and TRBJ2-3, with a tentative D call TRBD2 (6 bases). The CDR3 is 16 residues long. Trimming took off 6 bases at V and 4 bases at J, with 20 bases between the two ends.

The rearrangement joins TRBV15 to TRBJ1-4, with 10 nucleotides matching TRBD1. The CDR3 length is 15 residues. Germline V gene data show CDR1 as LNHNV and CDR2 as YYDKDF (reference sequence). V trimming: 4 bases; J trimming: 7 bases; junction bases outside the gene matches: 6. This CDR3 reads CATSTDRGLGEKLFF. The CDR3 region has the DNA TGTGCCACCAGCACTGACAGGGGGCTTGGTGAAAAACTGTTTTTT.

CDR3: CSARKLAGGQETQYF. CDR3 sequence (DNA): TGCAGTGCTAGAAAGCTAGCGGGAGGACAAGAGACCCAGTACTTC. V and J are TRBV20-1 and TRBJ2-5, with 11 bases aligning to TRBD2. V gave up 2 bases and J gave up 2 bases; unmatched junction bases: 4. The germline CDR1 and CDR2 sequences are DFQATT and SNEGSKA (reference sequence). There are 15 residues in the CDR3.

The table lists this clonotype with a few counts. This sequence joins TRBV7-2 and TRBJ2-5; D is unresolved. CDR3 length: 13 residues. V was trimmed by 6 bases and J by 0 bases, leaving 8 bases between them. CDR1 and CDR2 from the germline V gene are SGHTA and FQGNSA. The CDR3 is CASSFQNQETQYF. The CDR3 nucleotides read TGTGCCAGCAGTTTTCAGAACCAAGAGACCCAGTACTTC.

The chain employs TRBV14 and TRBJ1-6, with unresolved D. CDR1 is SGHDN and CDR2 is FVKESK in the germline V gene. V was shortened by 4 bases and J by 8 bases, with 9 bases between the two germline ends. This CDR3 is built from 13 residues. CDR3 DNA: TGTGCCAGCAGCCTATACCGGGATTCACCCCTCCACTTT. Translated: CASSLYRDSPLHF. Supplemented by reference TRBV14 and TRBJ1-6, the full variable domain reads EAGVTQFPSHSVIEKGQTVTLRCDPISGHDNLYWYRRVMGKEIKFLLHFVKESKQDESGMPNNRFLAERTGGTYSTLKVQPAELEDSGVYFCASSLYRDSPLHFGNGTRLTVT.

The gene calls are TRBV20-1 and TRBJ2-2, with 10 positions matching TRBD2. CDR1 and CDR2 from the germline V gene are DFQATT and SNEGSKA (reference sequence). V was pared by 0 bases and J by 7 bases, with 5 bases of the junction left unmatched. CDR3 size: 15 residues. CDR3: CSAREERGGSGELFF. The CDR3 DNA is TGCAGTGCTAGAGAGGAGCGGGGGGGCAGCGGGGAGCTGTTTTTT.

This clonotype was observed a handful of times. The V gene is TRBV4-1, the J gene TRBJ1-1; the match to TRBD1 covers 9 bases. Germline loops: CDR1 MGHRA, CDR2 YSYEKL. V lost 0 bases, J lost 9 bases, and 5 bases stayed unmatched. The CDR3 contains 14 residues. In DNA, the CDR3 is TGCGCCAGCAGCCAAGAAGGGACAGGGAAAAAAGCTTTCTTT. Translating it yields CASSQEGTGKKAFF.

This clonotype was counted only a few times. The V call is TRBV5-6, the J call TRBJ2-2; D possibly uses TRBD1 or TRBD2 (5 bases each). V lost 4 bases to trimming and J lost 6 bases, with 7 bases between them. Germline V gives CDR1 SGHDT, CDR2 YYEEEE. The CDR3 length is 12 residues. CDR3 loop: CASSEGPGELFF. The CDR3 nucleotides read TGTGCCAGCAGCGAGGGGCCCGGGGAGCTGTTTTTT.

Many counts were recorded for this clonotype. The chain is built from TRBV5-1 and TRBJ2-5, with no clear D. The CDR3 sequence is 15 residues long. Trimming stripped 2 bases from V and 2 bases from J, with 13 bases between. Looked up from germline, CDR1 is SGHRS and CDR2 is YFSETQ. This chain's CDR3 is CASSLSGEKQETQYF. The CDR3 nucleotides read TGCGCCAGCAGCTTATCGGGTGAGAAGCAAGAGACCCAGTACTTC.

DNA for the CDR3: TGTGCCAGCAGCCCCGGGGCAAGCGATCCTAATGAGCAGTTCTTC. Protein product: CASSPGASDPNEQFF. This chain uses TRBV27 with TRBJ2-1; D is possibly TRBD1 or TRBD2 (5 bases each). The V and J ends lost 6 bases and 7 bases respectively, with 19 bases between them. The CDR3 is 15 residues long. Per germline, CDR1 MNHEY and CDR2 SMNVEV (reference sequence).

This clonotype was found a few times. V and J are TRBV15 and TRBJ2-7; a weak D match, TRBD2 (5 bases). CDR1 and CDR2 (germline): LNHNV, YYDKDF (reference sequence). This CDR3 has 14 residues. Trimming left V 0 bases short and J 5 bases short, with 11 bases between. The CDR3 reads CATSRDKTIDEQYF. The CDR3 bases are TGTGCCACCAGCAGAGATAAGACTATCGACGAGCAGTACTTC.

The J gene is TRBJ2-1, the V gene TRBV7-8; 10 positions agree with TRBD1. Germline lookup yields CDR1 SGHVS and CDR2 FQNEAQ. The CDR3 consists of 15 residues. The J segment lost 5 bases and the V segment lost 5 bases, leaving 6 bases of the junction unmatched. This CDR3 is CASSDRTGGDNEQFF. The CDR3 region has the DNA TGTGCCAGCAGCGATCGGACAGGGGGGGACAATGAGCAGTTCTTC.

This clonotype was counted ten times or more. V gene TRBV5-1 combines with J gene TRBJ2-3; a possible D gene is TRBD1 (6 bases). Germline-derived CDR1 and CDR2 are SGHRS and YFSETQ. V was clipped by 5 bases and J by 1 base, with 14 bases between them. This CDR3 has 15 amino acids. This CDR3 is CASRTRGMGTDTQYF. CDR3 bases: TGCGCCAGCAGGACCAGGGGAATGGGCACAGATACGCAGTATTTT.

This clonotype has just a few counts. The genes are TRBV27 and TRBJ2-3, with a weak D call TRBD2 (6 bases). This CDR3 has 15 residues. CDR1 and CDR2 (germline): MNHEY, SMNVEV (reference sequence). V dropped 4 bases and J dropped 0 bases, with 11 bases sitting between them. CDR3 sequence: CASSSIADSTDTQYF. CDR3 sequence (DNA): TGTGCCAGCAGTTCCATAGCGGATAGCACAGATACGCAGTATTTT.

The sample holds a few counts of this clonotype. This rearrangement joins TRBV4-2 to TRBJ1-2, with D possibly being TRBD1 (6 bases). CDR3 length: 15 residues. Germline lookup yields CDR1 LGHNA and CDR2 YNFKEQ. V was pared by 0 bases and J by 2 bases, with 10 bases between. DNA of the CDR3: TGTGCCAGCAGCCAAGAAGGGGACATAAACTATGGCTACACCTTC. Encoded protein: CASSQEGDINYGYTF.